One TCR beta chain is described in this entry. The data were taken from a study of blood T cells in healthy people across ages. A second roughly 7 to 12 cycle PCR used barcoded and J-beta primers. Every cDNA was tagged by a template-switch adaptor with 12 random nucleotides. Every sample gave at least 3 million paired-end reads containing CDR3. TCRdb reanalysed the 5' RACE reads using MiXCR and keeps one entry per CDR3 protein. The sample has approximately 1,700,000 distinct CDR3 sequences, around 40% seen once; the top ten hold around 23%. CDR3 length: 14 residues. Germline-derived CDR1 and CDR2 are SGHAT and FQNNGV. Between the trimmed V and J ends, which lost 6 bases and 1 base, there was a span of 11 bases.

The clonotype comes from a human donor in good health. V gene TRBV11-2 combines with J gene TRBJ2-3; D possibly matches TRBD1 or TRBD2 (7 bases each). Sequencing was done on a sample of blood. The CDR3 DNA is TGTGCCAGCAGGCCAGGGGGGGGCACAGATACGCAGTATTTT. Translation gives CASRPGGGTDTQYF.